This record looks at one T cell receptor beta chain sequence and its context. Germline lookup yields CDR1 SGHNT and CDR2 YYREEE (reference sequence). The V gene end was trimmed by 4 bases and the J gene end by 4 bases; junction bases not matched to a gene: 9. The CDR3 totals 15 residues. Together with a sample-barcoded 5' primer, a J-beta primer mix was included in a second PCR lasting roughly 7 to 11 cycles. TCRdb redid the calling of the 5' RACE reads with MiXCR, one entry per CDR3 protein. The sample records about 840,000 distinct CDR3 sequences, roughly 28% being singletons. These data originate in a study of blood T cells in healthy people across ages. Every donor gave 8.5 to 10 milliliters of peripheral blood. With each sample, at least 5 micrograms of total RNA were extracted. Separately, the same data were catalogued under a study of T cells of mothers and their children. Per that study: Each mother gave over 9.5 million TCR beta CDR3 reads; each child, about 3 million.

This clonotype was sampled from a woman aged 40 to 55 in good health. V gene TRBV5-4 combines with J gene TRBJ1-2, with 8 bases that match TRBD1. Sequencing was carried out using blood. DNA of the CDR3: TGTGCCAGCAGCCTCCGACAGGGGACGGCCTATGGCTACACCTTC. Its translation: CASSLRQGTAYGYTF.